This T cell receptor (beta chain) was observed in a study of blood T cell repertoires in COVID-19. Study in general: PBMCs, B-cell-depleted T cells, or T cells provided the cDNA or gDNA that made up the material.

How the authors handled the data: Estimated nucleated cell counts came from reference gene primer amplification. Using immunoSEQ multiplex PCR, the repertoire was profiled, and TCRdb retains in-frame clones only, with some absent. V and J calls and clone size are copied from that table; D and trimming were computed from the DNA. The table has 240,000 or so clones, about 90% seen once; the top ten hold 2.5% to 3.5%. The sample holds a few counts of this clone. Sequenced material: PBMCs or T cells enriched from blood (not recorded which). The source of this sequence is a woman aged 35 to 49 with acute COVID-19.

CDR3 bases: TGTGCCAGCAGTCAACTAAACAGGGCTAATTCACCCCTCCACTTT. Amino acids: CASSQLNRANSPLHF. This chain connects TRBV6-6 to TRBJ1-6, with D tentatively TRBD1 (6 bases). From germline, CDR1 is MNHNY and CDR2 SVGAGI (reference sequence). CDR3 size: 15 residues. Trimming took off 5 bases at V and 6 bases at J, with 14 bases between the two ends.